This record looks at one T cell receptor (beta chain) sequence and its context. Its antigen is unknown. This specimen belongs to a study of shared clonotypes between healthy human individuals. Here immunoSEQ multiplex PCR was the method, and the copy in TCRdb shows in-frame clones only, minus some. In the table there are around 1,000,000 clones, around three quarters of which are singletons. Per germline, CDR1 SGHNT and CDR2 YYREEE (reference sequence). The V gene end was trimmed by 3 bases and the J gene end by 0 bases; junction bases not matched to a gene: 15. The CDR3 consists of 19 residues. Study-level points and caveats: An anticipated effect of sequencing depth on clonotype sharing among donors was recognized. Sorted-subset sequencing was shown by rarefaction to be incomplete despite large depth.

The chain links TRBV5-4 to TRBJ2-1; 7 bases are a match to TRBD2. The sequencing input was memory CD4+ T cells from PBMCs. Subset defined: CD45RA-negative fraction. This clonotype originated in a man aged 18 to 30 in good health. Some clones in this sample may be carry-over from other donors' samples. The CDR3 DNA reads TGTGCCAGCAGCTCAAAAGCTAGCGGAGTCGAGAGCTCCTACAATGAGCAGTTCTTC. Translating gives CASSSKASGVESSYNEQFF.